This section outlines one T cell receptor (beta chain) sequence together with its context. Its matching antigen is unknown. The data derive from a study of radiotherapy plus CTLA-4 blockade in lung cancer. The overall study: Across the patients, objective responses occurred in more than 15%, and disease control in under 40%. General study points: Peripheral blood showed expansion of tumor-derived TCR clones after radiotherapy and ipilimumab. Reported findings show early blood T cell clone dynamics, with interferon-beta, best predicted response.

Clones were sequenced by immunoSEQ multiplex PCR, and TCRdb holds only the in-frame ones, with some missing. The sample includes about 51,000 clones, 77% seen only once; the top ten take around 2.4%. Germline V gene sequence: CDR1 SSHAT, CDR2 FNYEAQ (reference sequence). The CDR3 extends over 16 amino acids. V was pared by 11 bases and J by 7 bases, with 26 bases between. Focal radiation and CTLA-4 blockade (ipilimumab) were tested in chemo-refractory metastatic non-small-cell lung cancer patients. This clonotype originated in a human donor with non-small cell lung cancer whose response to radiotherapy plus ipilimumab could not be evaluated. Sample: peripheral blood, taken from a patient treated with radiotherapy plus ipilimumab. V usage is TRBV7-7 and J usage is TRBJ2-2; D perhaps matches TRBD2 (6 bases). CDR3 in DNA: TGTGCCCAGCAGCTCCCCCCCCGCGGGGCGAGCGGGGAGCTGTTTTTT. This sequence encodes CAQQLPPRGASGELFF.